This paragraph reports one TCR beta chain. Between the trimmed V and J ends, which lost 7 bases and 6 bases, there was a span of 21 bases. Germline-derived CDR1 and CDR2 are MNHNY and SVGAGI (reference sequence). This CDR3 contains 15 residues. The data were taken from a study of tumor-infiltrating lymphocytes in oesophageal squamous cell carcinoma. TCRdb ran MiXCR on the reads and lists one entry per CDR3 protein. Found here are about 12,000 distinct CDR3 sequences, nearly 60% of them singletons; the top ten hold roughly three fifths. The chain links TRBV6-6 to TRBJ1-2; the D gene is possibly TRBD1 (5 bases). This TCR derives from a female donor with esophageal squamous cell carcinoma. Sequenced material: blood. The chain's CDR3 is CASTFEFRGSHGYTF. The CDR3 nucleotides are TGTGCCAGCACGTTTGAATTCCGGGGCTCCCATGGCTACACCTTC.